One sample yielded the 10 T cell receptor beta chains listed below, sequenced in a study of cytomegalovirus exposure and HLA in healthy donors. PCR amplification relied on 60 Vbeta primers (plus 13 Jbeta primers). Libraries were prepared by immunoSEQ multiplex PCR; TCRdb keeps only in-frame clonotypes and omits some of them. Of roughly 93,000 clones in the sample, around three quarters were seen once. Sequenced input: PBMCs. These receptors originate from a man aged 30-40 years in good health and CMV-seronegative.

The gene calls are TRBV14 and TRBJ1-2; 10 positions match TRBD1. CDR1 is SGHDN and CDR2 is FVKESK in the germline V gene. V dropped 4 bases and J dropped 3; count of bases not matched to a gene: 8. CDR3 length: 16 residues. The CDR3 protein is CASSPDRGQRDYGYTF. The CDR3 nucleotides are TGTGCCAGCAGCCCAGACAGGGGGCAGAGGGACTATGGCTACACCTTC. The full variable domain, its missing parts supplied by reference TRBV14 and TRBJ1-2, is EAGVTQFPSHSVIEKGQTVTLRCDPISGHDNLYWYRRVMGKEIKFLLHFVKESKQDESGMPNNRFLAERTGGTYSTLKVQPAELEDSGVYFCASSPDRGQRDYGYTFGSGTRLTVV.

The genes are TRBV19 and TRBJ2-5, with a possible D match to TRBD1 (5 bases). The CDR3 spans 15 residues. CDR1 LNHDA and CDR2 SQIVND come from the germline V gene (reference sequence). Trimming removed 2 bases from V and 4 bases from J, with 14 bases in between. CDR3 bases: TGTGCCAGTAGTATATCGGCGACAGCAGCAGAGACCCAGTACTTC. Its translation is CASSISATAAETQYF.

This sequence joins TRBV10-1 and TRBJ2-1; tentatively, D is TRBD2 (6 bases). Germline CDR1 reads WNHNN; CDR2 reads SYGVQD (reference sequence). The CDR3 consists of 12 residues. Trimming took 5 bases from V and 8 from J, leaving 10 bases between them. Here the CDR3 DNA reads TGCGCCAGCAGTACGGGGGTCCATGAGCAGTTCTTC. It codes for CASSTGVHEQFF.

The rearrangement links TRBV6-5 to TRBJ1-6; 9 bases are a match to TRBD1. The CDR3 is 15 residues long. Per germline, CDR1 MNHEY and CDR2 SVGAGI. After removal of 7 bases from V and 0 bases from J, the junction contained 1 base not matched to a gene. CDR3 in DNA: TGTGCCAGCAAACAGGGGGCCTCCTATAATTCACCCCTCCACTTT. It is translated as CASKQGASYNSPLHF.

This chain links TRBV4-2 with TRBJ1-2; perhaps TRBD1 as D (5 bases). The germline V gene encodes CDR1 LGHNA and CDR2 YNFKEQ. V was shortened by 3 bases and J by 8 bases, with 10 bases between the two germline ends. This CDR3 is built from 12 residues. The CDR3 here is CASSQERGGYTF. The CDR3 nucleotides are TGTGCCAGCAGCCAGGAGCGGGGCGGCTACACCTTC.

This clone was seen a handful of times. V gene TRBV5-1 combines with J gene TRBJ2-7; D gene uncertain. Germline V gene lookup returns CDR1 SGHRS and CDR2 YFSETQ. Trimming took 0 bases from V and 5 from J, leaving 15 bases between them. This CDR3 spans 15 amino acids. In DNA, the CDR3 is TGCGCCAGCAGCTTGGGTGGCCAGGTCGTCCACGAGCAGTACTTC. Translating gives CASSLGGQVVHEQYF. The full variable domain, its missing parts supplied by reference TRBV5-1 and TRBJ2-7, is KAGVTQTPRYLIKTRGQQVTLSCSPISGHRSVSWYQQTPGQGLQFLFEYFSETQRNKGNFPGRFSGRQFSNSRSEMNVSTLELGDSALYLCASSLGGQVVHEQYFGPGTRLTVT.

The chain couples TRBV5-1 to TRBJ2-3, with 13 nucleotides matching TRBD2. The CDR3 covers 15 residues. Germline CDR1 SGHRS, CDR2 YFSETQ. The V and J ends lost 4 bases and 3 bases, in that order; junction bases with no gene match: 2. The CDR3 loop reads CASSQGLAGTDTQYF. In DNA form, the CDR3 reads TGCGCCAGCAGCCAGGGACTAGCGGGAACAGATACGCAGTATTTT.

The chain links TRBV2 to TRBJ2-5, with a tentative D call TRBD1 (5 bases). The J call may not be correct, given that the DNA end is closer to TRBJ2-7. The CDR3 consists of 14 residues. Germline lookup yields CDR1 SNHLY and CDR2 FYNNEI. CDR3 bases: TGTGCCAGCAGTGAAGGGACATTAGCCTACGAGCAGTACTTC. It codes for CASSEGTLAYEQYF.

This clone occurred a few times. This chain links TRBV25-1 with TRBJ1-2; D remains ambiguous. Germline CDR1 reads MGHDK; CDR2 reads SYGVNS. This CDR3 comprises 15 residues. The V end lost 1 base, the J end lost 4 bases, and 13 bases lay between the germline ends. The CDR3 reads CASSESRGFGYGYTF. The DNA of the CDR3 is TGTGCCAGCAGTGAATCGCGGGGTTTCGGCTATGGCTACACCTTC.

The chain links TRBV11-2 to TRBJ2-1; 7 positions match TRBD2. V dropped 3 bases and J dropped 4; count of bases not matched to a gene: 6. CDR3 length: 15 residues. Germline CDR1 SGHAT, CDR2 FQNNGV. DNA for the CDR3: TGTGCCAGCAGCTTTAGCGGGCGAAGTTACAATGAGCAGTTCTTC. It is translated as CASSFSGRSYNEQFF.